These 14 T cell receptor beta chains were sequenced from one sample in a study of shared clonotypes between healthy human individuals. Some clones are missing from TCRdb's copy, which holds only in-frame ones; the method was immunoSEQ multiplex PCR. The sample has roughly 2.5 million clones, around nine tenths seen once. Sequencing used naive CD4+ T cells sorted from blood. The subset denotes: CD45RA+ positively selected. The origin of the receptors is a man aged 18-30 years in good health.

CDR3: CASSEMTGNRYEQYF. CDR3 nucleotides: TGTGCCAGCTCCGAGATGACAGGGAACAGGTACGAGCAGTACTTC. The chain uses TRBV18 and TRBJ2-7, with 7 positions matching TRBD1. The CDR3 length is 15 residues. The germline V gene encodes CDR1 KGHSH and CDR2 LQKENI. The trim removed 6 bases at V and 4 bases at J, leaving 12 bases unmatched. Combining the CDR3 with reference TRBV18 and TRBJ2-7 gives the whole variable domain NAGVMQNPRHLVRRRGQEARLRCSPMKGHSHVYWYRQLPEEGLKFMVYLQKENIIDESGMPKERFSAEFPKEGPSILRIQQVVRGDSAAYFCASSEMTGNRYEQYFGPGTRLTVT.

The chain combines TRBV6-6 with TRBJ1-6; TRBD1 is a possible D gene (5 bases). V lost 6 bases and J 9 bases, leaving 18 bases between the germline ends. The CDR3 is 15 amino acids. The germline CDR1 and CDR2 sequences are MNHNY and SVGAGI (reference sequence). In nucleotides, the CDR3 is TGTGCCAGCAGGCAAAACCTATCAGGGTTTTCACCCCTCCACTTT. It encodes CASRQNLSGFSPLHF.

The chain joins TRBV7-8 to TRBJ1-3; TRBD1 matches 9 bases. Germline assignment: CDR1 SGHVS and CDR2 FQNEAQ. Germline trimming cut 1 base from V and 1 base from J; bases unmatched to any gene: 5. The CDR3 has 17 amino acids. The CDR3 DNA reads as TGTGCCAGCAGCTTAGTTTGGGACAGGGTTTCTGGAAACACCATATATTTT. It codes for CASSLVWDRVSGNTIYF.

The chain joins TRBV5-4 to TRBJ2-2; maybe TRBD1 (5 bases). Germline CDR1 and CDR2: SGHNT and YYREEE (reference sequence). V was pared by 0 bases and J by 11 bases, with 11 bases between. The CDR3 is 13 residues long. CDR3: CASSLGRQGELFF. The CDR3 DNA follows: TGTGCCAGCAGCTTGGGTAGGCAGGGTGAGCTGTTTTTT.

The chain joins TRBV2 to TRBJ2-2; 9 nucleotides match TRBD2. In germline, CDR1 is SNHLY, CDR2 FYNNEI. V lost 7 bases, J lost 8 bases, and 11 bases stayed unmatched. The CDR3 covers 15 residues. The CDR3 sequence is CASTVLAGSAGELFF. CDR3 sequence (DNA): TGTGCCAGCACGGTGCTAGCGGGAAGTGCTGGGGAGCTGTTTTTT.

CDR3 protein: CASSPGGWETQYF. CDR3 DNA: TGTGCCAGCAGCCCCGGGGGCTGGGAGACCCAGTACTTC. V and J are TRBV5-4 and TRBJ2-5; the D gene could be TRBD1 or TRBD2 (6 bases each). The CDR3 is made up of 13 amino acids. Per the germline V gene, CDR1 is SGHNT and CDR2 is YYREEE (reference sequence). V gave up 4 bases and J gave up 5 bases, with 12 bases separating them.

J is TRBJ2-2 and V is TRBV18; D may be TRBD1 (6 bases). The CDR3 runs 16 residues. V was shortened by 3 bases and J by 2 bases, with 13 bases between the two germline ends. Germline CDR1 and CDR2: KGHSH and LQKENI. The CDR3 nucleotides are TGTGCCAGCTCACCGACCCTACAGGGTAACACCGGGGAGCTGTTTTTT. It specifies CASSPTLQGNTGELFF.

The CDR3 is CASSALDRMNTEAFF. The CDR3 bases are TGTGCCAGCAGTGCCCTCGACAGGATGAACACTGAAGCTTTCTTT. The V call is TRBV6-5, the J call TRBJ1-1; D possibly corresponds to TRBD1 (6 bases). In germline, CDR1 is MNHEY, CDR2 SVGAGI. This CDR3 is built from 15 residues. V was shortened by 5 bases and J by 0 bases, with 13 bases between the two germline ends.

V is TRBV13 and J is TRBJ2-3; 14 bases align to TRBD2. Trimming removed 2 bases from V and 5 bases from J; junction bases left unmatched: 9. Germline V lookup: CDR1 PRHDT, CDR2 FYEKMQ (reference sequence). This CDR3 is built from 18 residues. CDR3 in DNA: TGTGCCAGCAGCTTATCGGGACTAGCGGGGGTTTTAGTAGATACGCAGTATTTT. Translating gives CASSLSGLAGVLVDTQYF.

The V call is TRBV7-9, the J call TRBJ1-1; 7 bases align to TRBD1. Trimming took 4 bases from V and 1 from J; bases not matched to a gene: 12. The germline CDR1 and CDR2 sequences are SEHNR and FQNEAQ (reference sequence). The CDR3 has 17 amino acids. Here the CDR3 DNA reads TGTGCCAGCAGCTCGCTGACCTGGGACAGCCGGAACACTGAAGCTTTCTTT. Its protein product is CASSSLTWDSRNTEAFF.

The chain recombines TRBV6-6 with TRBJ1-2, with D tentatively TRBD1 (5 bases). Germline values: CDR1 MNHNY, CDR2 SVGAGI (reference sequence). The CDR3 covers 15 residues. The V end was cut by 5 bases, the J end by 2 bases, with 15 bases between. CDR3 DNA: TGTGCCAGCAGTGACGGGACTCTACAGAACTATGGCTACACCTTC. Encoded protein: CASSDGTLQNYGYTF.

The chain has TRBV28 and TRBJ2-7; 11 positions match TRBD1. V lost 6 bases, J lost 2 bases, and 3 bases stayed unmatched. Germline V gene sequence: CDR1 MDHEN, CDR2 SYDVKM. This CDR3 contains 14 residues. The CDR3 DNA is TGTGCCAGCAGACGGACAGGGGGCCCCTACGAGCAGTACTTC. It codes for CASRRTGGPYEQYF.

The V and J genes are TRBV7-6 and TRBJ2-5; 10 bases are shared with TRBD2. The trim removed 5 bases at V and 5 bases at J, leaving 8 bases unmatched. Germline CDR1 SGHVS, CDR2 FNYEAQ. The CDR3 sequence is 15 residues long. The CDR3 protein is CASSLLGAGGETQYF. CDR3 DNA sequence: TGTGCCAGCAGCCTCCTAGGAGCGGGAGGGGAGACCCAGTACTTC.

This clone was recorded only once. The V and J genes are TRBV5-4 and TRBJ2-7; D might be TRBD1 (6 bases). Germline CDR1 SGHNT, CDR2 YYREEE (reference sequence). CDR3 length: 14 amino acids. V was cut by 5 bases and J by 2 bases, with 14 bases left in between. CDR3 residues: CASSKTGETYEQYF. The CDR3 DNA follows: TGTGCCAGCAGTAAGACAGGCGAGACCTACGAGCAGTACTTC.